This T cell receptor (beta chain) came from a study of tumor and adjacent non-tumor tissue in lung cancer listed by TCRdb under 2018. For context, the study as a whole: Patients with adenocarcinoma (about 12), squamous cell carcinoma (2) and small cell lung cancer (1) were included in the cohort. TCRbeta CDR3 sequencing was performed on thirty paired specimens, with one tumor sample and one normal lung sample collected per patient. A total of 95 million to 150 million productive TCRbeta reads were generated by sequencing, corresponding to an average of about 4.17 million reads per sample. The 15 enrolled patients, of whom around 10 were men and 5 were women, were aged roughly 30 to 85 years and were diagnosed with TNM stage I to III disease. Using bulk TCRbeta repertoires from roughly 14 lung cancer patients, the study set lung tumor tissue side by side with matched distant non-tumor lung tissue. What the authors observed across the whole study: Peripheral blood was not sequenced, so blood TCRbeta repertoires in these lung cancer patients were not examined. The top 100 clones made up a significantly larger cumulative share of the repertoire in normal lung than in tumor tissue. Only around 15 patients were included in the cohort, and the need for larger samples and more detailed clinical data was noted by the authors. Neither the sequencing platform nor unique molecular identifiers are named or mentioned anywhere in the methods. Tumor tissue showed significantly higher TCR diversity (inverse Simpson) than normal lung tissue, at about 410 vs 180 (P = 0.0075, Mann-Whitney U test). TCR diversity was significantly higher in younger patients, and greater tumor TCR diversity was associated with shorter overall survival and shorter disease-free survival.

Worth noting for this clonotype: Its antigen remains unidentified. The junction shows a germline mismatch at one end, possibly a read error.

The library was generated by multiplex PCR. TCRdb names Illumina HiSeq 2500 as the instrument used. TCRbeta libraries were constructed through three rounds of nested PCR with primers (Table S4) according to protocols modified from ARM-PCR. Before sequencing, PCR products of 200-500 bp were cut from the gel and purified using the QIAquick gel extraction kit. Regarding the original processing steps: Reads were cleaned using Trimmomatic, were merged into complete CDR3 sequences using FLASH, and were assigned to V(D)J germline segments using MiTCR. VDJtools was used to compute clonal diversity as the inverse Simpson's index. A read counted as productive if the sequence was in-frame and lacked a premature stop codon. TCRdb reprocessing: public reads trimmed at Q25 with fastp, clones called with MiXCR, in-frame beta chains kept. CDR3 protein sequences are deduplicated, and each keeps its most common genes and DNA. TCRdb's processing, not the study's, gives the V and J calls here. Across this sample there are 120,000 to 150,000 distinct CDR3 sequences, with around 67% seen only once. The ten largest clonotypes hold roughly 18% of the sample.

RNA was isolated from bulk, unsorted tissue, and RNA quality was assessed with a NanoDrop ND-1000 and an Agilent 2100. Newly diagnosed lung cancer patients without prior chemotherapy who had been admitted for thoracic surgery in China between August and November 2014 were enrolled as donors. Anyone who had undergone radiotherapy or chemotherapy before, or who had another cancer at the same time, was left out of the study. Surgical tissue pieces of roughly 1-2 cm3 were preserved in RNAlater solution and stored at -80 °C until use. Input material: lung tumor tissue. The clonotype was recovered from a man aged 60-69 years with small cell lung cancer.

The CDR3 here reads CASSLVWNYSYTF. The DNA sequence is TGTGCCAGCAGCTTAGTATGGAACTATAGCTACACCTTC. Here the chain combines TRBV11-2 and TRBJ1-2; no D gene can be assigned with confidence. From a lookup of the germline V gene, CDR1 and CDR2 are SGHAT and FQNNGV. Counted from cysteine to phenylalanine, this CDR3 has 13 amino acids. Only the CDR3 region is kept as DNA, spanning 39 bases read in frame from base 1.